Listed below are T cell receptor beta chains from one sample, sequenced in a study of T cell responses to AZD1222 COVID-19 vaccine. Assay: immunoSEQ multiplex PCR; the TCRdb copy retains only in-frame clones and omits some. The sample yields 100,000 to 120,000 clones, roughly nine tenths seen once. The source material was peripheral blood, sampled 28 days after the second AZD1222 dose. The source is an adult who received the AZD1222 COVID-19 vaccine. CDR3s include the opening cysteine and the closing phenylalanine or tryptophan. Each record gives: clone size, J gene, V gene, D gene, CDR3 protein, CDR3 DNA. The D gene is left open where the match is weak. Clone size is given for some rows only: seen once, a few or many times, or a class if the clone is expanded.

>NA|TRBJ2-1|TRBV11-2|TRBD2
CASSLEGTRYNNEQFF
TGTGCCAGCAGCTTAGAAGGGACTAGATATAACAATGAGCAGTTCTTC
>once|TRBJ2-7|TRBV27|TRBD1
CASSLLGQGDREQYF
TGTGCCAGCAGTTTACTTGGACAGGGGGACCGAGAGCAGTACTTC
>once|TRBJ1-6|TRBV5-4|NA
CASSLGHASSYNSPLHF
TGTGCCAGCAGCCTCGGACACGCGAGCTCCTATAATTCACCCCTCCACTTT
>NA|TRBJ2-1|TRBV7-8|NA
CASSLAITYNEQFF
TGTGCCAGCAGCTTAGCGATCACCTACAATGAGCAGTTCTTC
>NA|TRBJ2-1|TRBV27|NA
CASSLYPPREQFF
TGTGCCAGCAGTTTGTACCCCCCGAGGGAGCAGTTCTTC
>NA|TRBJ2-2|TRBV28|NA
CASSSGVPIKLFF
TGTGCCAGCAGTTCCGGGGTCCCTATTAAGCTGTTTTTT
>NA|TRBJ2-7|TRBV4-2|TRBD1
CASRGDRANEQYF
TGTGCCAGTAGGGGGGACAGGGCCAACGAGCAGTACTTC
>few|TRBJ2-1|TRBV7-6|TRBD2
CASSLASGGLNRQFF
TGTGCCAGCAGCTTAGCGTCGGGAGGGCTAAATCGGCAGTTCTTC
>NA|TRBJ1-4|TRBV28|NA
CASSLGGTNEKLFF
TGTGCCAGCAGTTTGGGCGGCACTAATGAAAAACTGTTTTTT
>NA|TRBJ1-5|TRBV28|NA
CASSRQANNQPQHF
TGTGCCAGCAGTAGACAGGCGAACAATCAGCCCCAGCATTTT
>NA|TRBJ1-2|TRBV11-2|NA
CASSLLGADYGYTF
TGTGCCAGCAGCTTATTAGGGGCGGACTATGGCTACACCTTC
>NA|TRBJ2-1|TRBV9|NA
CASSLTGTSYNEQFF
TGTGCCAGCAGCCTGACCGGGACTTCTTACAATGAGCAGTTCTTC
>NA|TRBJ2-3|TRBV5-1|NA
CASSPGQKFSTGADTQYF
TGCGCCAGCAGCCCGGGACAGAAATTCAGTACGGGGGCAGATACGCAGTATTTT
>NA|TRBJ2-7|TRBV5-1|NA
CASSLTGTHPYEQYF
TGCGCCAGCAGCTTGACCGGGACTCACCCCTACGAGCAGTACTTC
>NA|TRBJ2-6|TRBV5-3|NA
CARSLAVVGAGANVLTF
TGTGCCAGAAGCTTGGCCGTTGTGGGGGCTGGGGCCAACGTCCTGACTTTC
>once|TRBJ2-7|TRBV28|TRBD1
CASRGGQAYF
TGTGCCAGCAGGGGCGGACAGGCCTACTTC
>NA|TRBJ1-4|TRBV6-5|TRBD1
CASSYSYRGEEKLFF
TGTGCCAGCAGTTACTCTTACAGGGGGGAGGAAAAACTGTTTTTT
>NA|TRBJ1-6|TRBV7-6|NA
CASSLSAGSINSPLHF
TGTGCCAGCAGCTTATCCGCCGGGTCGATCAATTCACCCCTCCACTTT
>NA|TRBJ1-2|TRBV18|NA
CASSPNQGSNYGYTF
TGTGCCAGCTCACCCAACCAGGGGAGCAACTATGGCTACACCTTC
>NA|TRBJ2-2|TRBV6-6|TRBD2
CASTPRAGEGGELFF
TGTGCCAGCACCCCCCGGGCGGGAGAAGGCGGGGAGCTGTTTTTT
>NA|TRBJ2-1|TRBV6-4|TRBD2
CASSDPTSGKYEQFF
TGTGCCAGCAGTGACCCGACTAGCGGGAAATATGAGCAGTTCTTC
>NA|TRBJ2-6|TRBV1|NA
CTSSQDIAGGPSGANVLTF
TGCACCAGCAGCCAAGACATAGCGGGAGGGCCTTCTGGGGCCAACGTCCTGACTTTC
>NA|TRBJ2-7|TRBV19|NA
CASSIDPNRYEQYF
TGTGCCAGTAGTATAGATCCCAACCGCTACGAGCAGTACTTC
>NA|TRBJ1-1|TRBV2|NA
CASSGEAAFF
TGTGCCAGCAGTGGAGAGGCAGCTTTCTTT
>NA|TRBJ2-7|TRBV18|NA
CASSLTGGIREQYF
TGTGCCAGCTCACTGACAGGTGGGATCCGGGAGCAGTACTTC
>NA|TRBJ2-7|TRBV5-4|TRBD2
CASSPRLAGLYEQYF
TGTGCCAGCAGCCCTAGACTAGCGGGACTCTACGAGCAGTACTTC
>NA|TRBJ2-3|TRBV28|NA
CASRPRRVTDTQYF
TGTGCCAGCAGACCCCGCCGAGTCACAGATACGCAGTATTTT
>NA|TRBJ2-7|TRBV9|TRBD2
CASSYTYSGSEQYF
TGTGCCAGCAGCTACACCTATAGCGGGAGTGAGCAGTACTTC
>NA|TRBJ1-3|TRBV6-5|TRBD1
CASSNMWDRSF
TGTGCCAGCAGTAATATGTGGGACAGGAGCTTT
>NA|TRBJ2-5|TRBV11-3|NA
CASSSAGGETQYF
TGTGCCAGCAGCTCCGCTGGGGGGGAGACCCAGTACTTC
>NA|TRBJ2-1|TRBV7-2|NA
CASSLLGGITSYNEQFF
TGTGCCAGCAGCTTATTGGGCGGGATCACATCCTACAATGAGCAGTTCTTC
>NA|TRBJ2-7|TRBV28|TRBD1
CASSFLQGRRYF
TGTGCCAGCAGTTTCCTACAGGGGCGACGGTACTTC
>NA|TRBJ2-2|TRBV4-1|NA
CASSQGGAGGTGELFF
TGCGCCAGCAGCCAGGGAGGAGCAGGGGGGACGGGGGAGCTGTTTTTT
>NA|TRBJ1-1|TRBV14|NA
CASSQDTGRNTEAFF
TGTGCCAGCAGCCAAGATACCGGGCGTAACACTGAAGCTTTCTTT
>NA|TRBJ2-4|TRBV11-2|NA
CASSFGAQGDIQYF
TGTGCCAGCAGCTTCGGGGCCCAAGGGGACATTCAGTACTTC
>NA|TRBJ1-5|TRBV19|TRBD1
CASSDSGGQNQPQHF
TGTGCCAGTAGCGATTCGGGGGGACAGAATCAGCCCCAGCATTTT
>NA|TRBJ1-1|TRBV5-1|TRBD1
CASSLAGTGGLNTEAFF
TGCGCCAGCAGCTTGGCAGGAACAGGGGGCTTGAACACTGAAGCTTTCTTT
>NA|TRBJ2-7|TRBV27|TRBD1
CASSFTRDRLYEQYF
TGTGCCAGCAGTTTCACCCGGGACAGGCTCTACGAGCAGTACTTC
>NA|TRBJ1-2|TRBV27|NA
CASSLTELHGYTF
TGTGCCAGCAGTTTGACAGAACTACATGGCTACACCTTC
>NA|TRBJ2-5|TRBV21-1|NA
CASSKETGKTQYF
TGTGCCAGCAGCAAAGAAACGGGTAAGACCCAGTACTTC
>NA|TRBJ2-1|TRBV14|TRBD2
CASSQRKGLAGYSSYNEQFF
TGTGCCAGCAGCCAACGAAAGGGACTAGCGGGATATAGCTCCTACAATGAGCAGTTCTTC
>few|TRBJ2-7|TRBV7-2|NA
CASSRRDPYEQYF
TGTGCCAGCAGTCGGAGGGATCCCTACGAGCAGTACTTC
>NA|TRBJ2-1|TRBV5-1|TRBD2
CASSRSGRADNEQFF
TGCGCCAGCAGCCGGAGCGGGAGGGCCGACAATGAGCAGTTCTTC
>NA|TRBJ2-1|TRBV7-8|TRBD1
CASRSGTGLNNEQFF
TGTGCCAGCAGATCTGGGACAGGACTAAACAATGAGCAGTTCTTC
>NA|TRBJ1-2|TRBV18|NA
CASSPPGGEVSYGYTF
TGTGCCAGCTCACCACCAGGAGGGGAGGTTTCCTATGGCTACACCTTC
>NA|TRBJ2-1|TRBV5-1|TRBD2
CASSLRGDDNEQFF
TGCGCCAGCAGCTTGCGGGGGGACGACAATGAGCAGTTCTTC
>NA|TRBJ2-1|TRBV6-2/TRBV6-3|TRBD2
CASSQSGRTYNEQFF
TGTGCCAGCAGTCAAAGCGGGAGGACCTACAATGAGCAGTTCTTC
>NA|TRBJ2-1|TRBV21-1|NA
CASNAGGADNEQFF
TGTGCCAGCAACGCAGGGGGGGCGGACAATGAGCAGTTCTTC
>few|TRBJ1-2|TRBV28|NA
CASQFSYGYTF
TGTGCCAGCCAGTTTTCCTATGGCTACACCTTC
>NA|TRBJ2-7|TRBV6-5|NA
CASSSGYSYEQYF
TGTGCCAGCAGTTCGGGCTACTCCTACGAGCAGTACTTC
>few|TRBJ2-1|TRBV6-2/TRBV6-3|TRBD2
CASSLAGGYNEQFF
TGTGCCAGCAGTTTAGCGGGGGGGTACAATGAGCAGTTCTTC